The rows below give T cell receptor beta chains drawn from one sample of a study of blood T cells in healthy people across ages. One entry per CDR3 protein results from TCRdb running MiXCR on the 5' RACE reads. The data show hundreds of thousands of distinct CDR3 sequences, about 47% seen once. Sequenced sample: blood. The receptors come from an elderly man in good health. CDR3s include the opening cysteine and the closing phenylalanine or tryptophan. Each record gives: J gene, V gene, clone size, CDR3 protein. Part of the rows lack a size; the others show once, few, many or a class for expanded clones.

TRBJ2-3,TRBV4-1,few,CASSQERLAGRLTDTQYF
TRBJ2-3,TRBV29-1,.,CSVDLGQGATDTQYF
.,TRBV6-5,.,CASSYGGSGEETQYF
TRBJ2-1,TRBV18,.,CASSSGSDNEQFF
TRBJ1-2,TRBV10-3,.,CAISPGGGTGAPYGYTF
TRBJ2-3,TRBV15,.,CATGRGASRGSDTQYF
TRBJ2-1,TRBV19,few,CVSPGLAGRHEQFF
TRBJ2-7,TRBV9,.,CASSVEAGHYEQYF
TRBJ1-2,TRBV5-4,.,CASSSRQENFYGYTF
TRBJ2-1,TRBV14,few,CASSQGTSGRAISYNEQFF
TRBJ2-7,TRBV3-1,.,CASSQGKSGRASEQYF
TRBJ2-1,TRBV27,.,CASRVNLHEQFF
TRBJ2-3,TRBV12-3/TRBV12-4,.,CASSLMRVGSDTQYF
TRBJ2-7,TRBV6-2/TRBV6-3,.,CASSPSRWEQYF
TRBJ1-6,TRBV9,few,CASSPVPGQYNSPLHF
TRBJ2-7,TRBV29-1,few,CSALKQGSGEQYF